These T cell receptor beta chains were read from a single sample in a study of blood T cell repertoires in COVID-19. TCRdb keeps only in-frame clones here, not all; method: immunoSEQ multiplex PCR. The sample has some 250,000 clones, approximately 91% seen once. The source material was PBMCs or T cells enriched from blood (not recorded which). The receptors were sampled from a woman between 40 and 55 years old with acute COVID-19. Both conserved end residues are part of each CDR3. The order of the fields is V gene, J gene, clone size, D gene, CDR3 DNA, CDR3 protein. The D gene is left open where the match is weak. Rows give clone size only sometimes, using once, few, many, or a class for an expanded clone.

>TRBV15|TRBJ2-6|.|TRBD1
TGTGCCACCAGCAGTACAGGGGGCTCTGGGGCCAACGTCCTGACTTTC
CATSSTGGSGANVLTF
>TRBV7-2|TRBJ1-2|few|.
TGTGCCAGCAGCTTCCCTGTTTATGGCTACACCTTC
CASSFPVYGYTF
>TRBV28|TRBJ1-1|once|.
TGTGCCAGCAGTTTATTGGGGGGTGGGGAATCTGAAGCTTTCTTT
CASSLLGGGESEAFF
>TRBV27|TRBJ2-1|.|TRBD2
TGTGCCAGCACCTCTCTCGGCGTGCGGGAGAGGAGGAATGAGCAGTTCTTC
CASTSLGVRERRNEQFF
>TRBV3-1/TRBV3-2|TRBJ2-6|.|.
TGTGCCAGCAGCCGTTGGGGCAGGGGAACCTCTGGGGCCAACGTCCTGACTTTC
CASSRWGRGTSGANVLTF
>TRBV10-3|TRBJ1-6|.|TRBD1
TGTGCCATCAGTGAATCCGGGACAGGGTGGAATTCACCCCTCCACTTT
CAISESGTGWNSPLHF
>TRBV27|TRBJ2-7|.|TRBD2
TGTGCCAGCAGGTCAGAGAAGCGGGAGTACGAGCAGTACTTC
CASRSEKREYEQYF
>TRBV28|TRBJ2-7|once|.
TGTGCCAGCAGCCTCTTCTCCTACGAGCAGTACTTC
CASSLFSYEQYF
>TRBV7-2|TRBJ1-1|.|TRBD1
TGTGCCAGCAGCTTAGGAGGGGGCAGGGGATGGACTGAAGCTTTCTTT
CASSLGGGRGWTEAFF
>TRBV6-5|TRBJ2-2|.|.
TGTGCCAGCAGTTATTATTCAACAGGGAGCGGGGAGCTGTTTTTT
CASSYYSTGSGELFF
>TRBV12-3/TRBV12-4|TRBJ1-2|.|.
TGTGCCAGCATGTGGAGAAACAACTATGGCTACACCTTC
CASMWRNNYGYTF
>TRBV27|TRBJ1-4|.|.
TGTGCCAGCAGTTTAACCGGTCCCCCAACTAATGAAAAACTGTTTTTT
CASSLTGPPTNEKLFF
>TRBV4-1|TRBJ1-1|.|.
TGCGCCAGCAGCCAATTATGGCACACGAACACTGAAGCTTTCTTT
CASSQLWHTNTEAFF
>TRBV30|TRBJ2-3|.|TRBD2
TGTGCCTGCCTTACGGCCGGGAGGGCTAGAGGTACGCAGTATTTT
CACLTAGRARGTQYF
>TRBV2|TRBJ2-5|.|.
TGTGCCAGCAGGGAGCGGGAGACCCAGTACTTC
CASRERETQYF
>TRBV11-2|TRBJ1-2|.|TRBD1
TGTGCCAGCAGCCCGGCCGGGACAGGTTACGGCTATGGCTACACCTTC
CASSPAGTGYGYGYTF
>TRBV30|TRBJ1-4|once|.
TGTGCCTGGAGTACGGGGAATGAAAAACTGTTTTTT
CAWSTGNEKLFF
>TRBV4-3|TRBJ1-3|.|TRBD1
TGCGCCAGCAGCCAAGAAGTTTGGGGGACAGGGGGAAACACCATATATTTT
CASSQEVWGTGGNTIYF
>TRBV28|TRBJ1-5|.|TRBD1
TGTGCCAGCAGTTTACGAGGGACAGGGCGGAATCAGCCCCAGCATTTT
CASSLRGTGRNQPQHF
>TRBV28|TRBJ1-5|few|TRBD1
TGTGCCAGCAGTTCCCGGACAGGGCGGCAGCCCCAGCATTTT
CASSSRTGRQPQHF
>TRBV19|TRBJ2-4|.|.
TGTGCCAGTAGTATCGAGGCGGGGACGGCGAAAAACATTCAGTACTTC
CASSIEAGTAKNIQYF
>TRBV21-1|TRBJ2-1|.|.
TGTGCCAGCGGGGACAGGGGGCTATGCGAGCAGTTCTTC
CASGDRGLCEQFF
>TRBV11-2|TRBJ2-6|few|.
TGTGCCAGCAGCCCAGGCCGAGGGGCCAACGTCCTGACTTTC
CASSPGRGANVLTF
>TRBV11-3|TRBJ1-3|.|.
TGTGCCAGCAGCTTAGGGCAAAGCTCTGGAAACACCATATATTTT
CASSLGQSSGNTIYF
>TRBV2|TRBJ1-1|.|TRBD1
TGTGCCAGCGTAACAGGGGGCACTGAAGCTTTCTTT
CASVTGGTEAFF
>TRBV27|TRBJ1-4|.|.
TGTGCCAGCATGCCGGAGGCGACTAATGAAAAACTGTTTTTT
CASMPEATNEKLFF
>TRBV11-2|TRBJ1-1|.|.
TGTGCCAGCAGGCGGGAGGGGGGGTCTCATGAAGCTTTCTTT
CASRREGGSHEAFF
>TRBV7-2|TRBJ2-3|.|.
TGTGCCAGCAGCCTCCGAGCGAGTCTCGGGGAAGATACGCAGTATTTT
CASSLRASLGEDTQYF
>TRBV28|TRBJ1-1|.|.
TGTGCCAGCAGTACCGCGGGGGGTTCGGACACTGAAGCTTTCTTT
CASSTAGGSDTEAFF
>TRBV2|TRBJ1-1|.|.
TGTGCCAGCAACCTTCGGGGGTACGGCACTGAAGCTTTCTTT
CASNLRGYGTEAFF
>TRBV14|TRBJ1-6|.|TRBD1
TGTGCCAGCAGCCCGCCCGCGTCAAATAGGGGGCGGTCACCCCTCCACTTT
CASSPPASNRGRSPLHF
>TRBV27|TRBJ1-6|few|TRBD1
TGTGCCAGCAGTTTGGACAGGACGTGGTCACCCCTCCACTTT
CASSLDRTWSPLHF
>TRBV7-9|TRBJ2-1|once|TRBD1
TGTGCCAGCAGCTCGGGGACAGCCACGTACAATGAGCAGTTCTTC
CASSSGTATYNEQFF
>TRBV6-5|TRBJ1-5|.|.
TGTGCCAGCAGACGACGGACGACAGACGCGAGGCCCCAGCATTTT
CASRRRTTDARPQHF
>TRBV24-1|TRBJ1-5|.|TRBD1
TGTGCCACCAGTGATTCGGACAGGCCGGGAGAGCCCCAGCATTTT
CATSDSDRPGEPQHF
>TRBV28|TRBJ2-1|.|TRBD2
TGTGCCAGCAGTCCGGGGGGAGCGGTTGAGCAGTTCTTC
CASSPGGAVEQFF
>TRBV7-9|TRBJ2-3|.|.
TGTGCCAGCAGCGCTGTGAAGGGGGATACGCAGTATTTT
CASSAVKGDTQYF
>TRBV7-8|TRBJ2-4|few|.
TGTGCCAGCAGCTTAGCGTGGGGGGGCCGTCAAGGTCCCAGCAACATTCAGTACTTC
CASSLAWGGRQGPSNIQYF
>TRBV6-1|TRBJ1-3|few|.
TGTGCCAGCAGTGAAGCCGGAGAGGGAAACACCATATATTTT
CASSEAGEGNTIYF
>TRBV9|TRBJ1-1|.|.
TGTGCCAGCAGCGGACAGGAAGCTTTCTTT
CASSGQEAFF
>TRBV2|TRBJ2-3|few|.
TGTGCCAGCGTGGACGGGCAGGGAAGTACGCAGTATTTT
CASVDGQGSTQYF
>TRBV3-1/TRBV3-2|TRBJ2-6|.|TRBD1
TGTGCCAGCAGCCGCCGGACAGGGGCCTTCTCTGGGGCCAACGTCCTGACTTTC
CASSRRTGAFSGANVLTF
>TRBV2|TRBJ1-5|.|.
TGTGCCTACAGGGACGGGGCAGCGAGTCAGCCCCAGCATTTT
CAYRDGAASQPQHF
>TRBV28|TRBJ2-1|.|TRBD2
TGTGCCAGCAGCTTATTAGTCGGCGGGGGGGCCTACAATGAGCAGTTCTTC
CASSLLVGGGAYNEQFF
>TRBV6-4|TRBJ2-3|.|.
TGTGCCAGCAGTCTAGAGGTGGGCACAGATACGCAGTATTTT
CASSLEVGTDTQYF